This TCR beta chain was retrieved from a study of cytomegalovirus exposure and HLA in healthy donors. Study-level points and caveats: In an earlier analysis, about 87% or about 30%: the productive usage of most TCR beta V segments. Later on, an analysis found that several of the most significant clusters appeared to be linked to common viral pathogens, which included parvovirus B19.

The PCR contained 60 Vbeta and 13 Jbeta primers. Repertoires were generated with immunoSEQ multiplex PCR, while TCRdb's copy carries only in-frame clones and drops some. The top ten clones hold approximately 5% of a sample with 130,000 or so clones, about 8.5% of them seen once. As regards this clone: As yet, its antigen is unknown.

There are 17 residues in the CDR3. CDR1 MRHNA and CDR2 SNTAGT come from the germline V gene. Deletions cut 7 bases from V and 0 bases from J, with 19 bases between. This clonotype originated in a man aged 35 to 55 in good health and CMV-seronegative. Material: PBMCs. The chain is built from TRBV6-4 and TRBJ1-5; the D is unclear. Here the CDR3 reads CASITGEGSNSNQPQHF. CDR3 nucleotides: TGTGCCAGCATAACCGGGGAGGGAAGTAATAGCAATCAGCCCCAGCATTTT.